In its sample, the clone carrying this T cell receptor (beta chain) was seen many times. Trimming removed 3 bases from V and 2 bases from J, with 7 bases in between. CDR3 size: 13 residues. The germline V gene encodes CDR1 MNHEY and CDR2 SMNVEV (reference sequence). This record comes from a study of T-cell reconstitution after alpha-beta-depleted transplantation in children. TCRbeta library preparation incorporated unique molecular identifiers. MiXCR was run by TCRdb on the PCR reads, yielding one entry per CDR3 protein. This repertoire shows fewer than 120,000 distinct CDR3 sequences, around a tenth found once; its top ten account for 8%.

The source was PBMCs from the stem cell graft donor, collected from the stem cell graft. This sequence originates from a human donor who donated a stem cell graft to a child with acute lymphoblastic leukemia. The chain is built from TRBV27 and TRBJ1-2; maybe TRBD1 (6 bases). CDR3 residues: CASSFQGNYGYTF. The CDR3 DNA reads as TGTGCCAGCAGTTTCCAGGGGAACTATGGCTACACCTTC.